The 4 T cell receptor beta chains reported below all come from one sample, sequenced in a study of vaccination effects on CD4 cells after COVID-19. These receptors have no identified antigens. Profiled with immunoSEQ multiplex PCR; TCRdb holds only in-frame clones, not every one. The sample includes some 68,000 clones, 75% of them seen just once. The ViraFEST assay expanded antigen-specific CD4+ T cells with viral peptide pools before sequencing. Following 10 days of culture, CD4+ T cells were isolated. Vaccinated recipients, who were negative for nucleocapsid antibodies, had no history of SARS-CoV-2 infection. The specimen comprised CD4+ T cells from PBMCs cultured with HCoV-OC43 spike peptides, sampled before COVID-19 vaccination. The subset: HCoV-OC43 spike overlapping peptide pool stimulation. These receptor sequences come from a human donor who received a COVID-19 vaccine.

The CDR3 reads CASSPFWGEQNTIYF. The CDR3 coding sequence is TGTGCCAGCAGCCCGTTTTGGGGGGAGCAGAACACCATATATTTT. The chain links TRBV7-2 to TRBJ1-3, with TRBD1 as a possible D gene (5 bases). This CDR3 spans 15 amino acids. Trimming shortened V by 5 bases and J by 7 bases, and 18 bases separated the two germline ends. Germline V gene lookup returns CDR1 SGHTA and CDR2 FQGNSA.

The chain links TRBV25-1 to TRBJ2-2; D call uncertain. The CDR3 covers 15 residues. Germline V gene data show CDR1 as MGHDK and CDR2 as SYGVNS. With 5 bases removed from V and 0 bases from J, the gap between germline ends came to 10 bases. CDR3 sequence reads: CASSSSWPNTGELFF. CDR3 bases: TGTGCCAGCAGTTCCTCGTGGCCGAACACCGGGGAGCTGTTTTTT. The full variable domain, rest sourced from reference TRBV25-1 and TRBJ2-2, is EADIYQTPRYLVIGTGKKITLECSQTMGHDKMYWYQQDPGMELHLIHYSYGVNSTEKGDLSSESTVSRIRTEHFPLTLESARPSHTSQYLCASSSSWPNTGELFFGEGSRLTVL.

This chain links TRBV6-5 with TRBJ1-1; D might be TRBD1 (5 bases). V was pared by 5 bases and J by 5 bases, with 15 bases between. In germline, CDR1 is MNHEY, CDR2 SVGAGI. The CDR3 contains 14 residues. The CDR3 here is CASSTTQGETEAFF. The DNA of the CDR3 is TGTGCCAGCAGTACCACCCAGGGTGAGACTGAAGCTTTCTTT.

This clone was seen a few times. This chain joins TRBV3-1 (or the pseudogene TRBV3-2) and TRBJ1-2; 7 positions agree with TRBD1. The length of the CDR3 is 14 residues. Germline V CDR1 and CDR2: LGHDT, YNNKEL (reference sequence). The J segment lost 2 bases and the V segment lost 2 bases, leaving 2 bases of the junction unmatched. CDR3 amino acids: CASSQRGPNYGYTF. CDR3 nucleotides: TGTGCCAGCAGCCAAAGGGGGCCGAACTATGGCTACACCTTC.